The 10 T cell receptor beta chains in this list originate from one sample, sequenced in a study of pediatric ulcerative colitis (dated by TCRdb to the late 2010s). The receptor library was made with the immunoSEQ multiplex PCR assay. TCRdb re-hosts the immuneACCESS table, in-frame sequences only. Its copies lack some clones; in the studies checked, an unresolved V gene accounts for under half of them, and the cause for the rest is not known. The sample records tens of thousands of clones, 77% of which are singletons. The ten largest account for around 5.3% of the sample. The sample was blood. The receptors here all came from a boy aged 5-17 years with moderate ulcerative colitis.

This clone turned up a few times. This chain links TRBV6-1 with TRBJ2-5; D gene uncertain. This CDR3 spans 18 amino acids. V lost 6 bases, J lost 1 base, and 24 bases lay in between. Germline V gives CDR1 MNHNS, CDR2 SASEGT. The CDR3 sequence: CASSEPSMNSDLQETQYF. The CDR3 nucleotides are TGTGCCAGCAGCGAACCTTCTATGAACAGCGACCTCCAAGAGACCCAGTACTTC.

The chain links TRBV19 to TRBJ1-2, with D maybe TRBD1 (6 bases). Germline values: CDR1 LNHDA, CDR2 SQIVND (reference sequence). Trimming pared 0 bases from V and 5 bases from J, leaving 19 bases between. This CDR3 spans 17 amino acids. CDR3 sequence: CASSIDAVRGGPYGYTF. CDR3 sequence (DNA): TGTGCCAGTAGTATAGATGCGGTCAGGGGCGGCCCATATGGCTACACCTTC.

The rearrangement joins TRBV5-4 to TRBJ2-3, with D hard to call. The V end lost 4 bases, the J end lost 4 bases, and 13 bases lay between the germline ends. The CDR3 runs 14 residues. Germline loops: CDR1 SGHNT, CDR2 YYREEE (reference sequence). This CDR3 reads CASSPEPISDTQYF. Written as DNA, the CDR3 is TGTGCCAGCAGCCCTGAACCTATATCAGATACGCAGTATTTT. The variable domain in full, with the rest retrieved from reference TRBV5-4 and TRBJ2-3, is ETGVTQSPTHLIKTRGQQVTLRCSSQSGHNTVSWYQQALGQGPQFIFQYYREEENGRGNFPPRFSGLQFPNYSSELNVNALELDDSALYLCASSPEPISDTQYFGPGTRLTVL.

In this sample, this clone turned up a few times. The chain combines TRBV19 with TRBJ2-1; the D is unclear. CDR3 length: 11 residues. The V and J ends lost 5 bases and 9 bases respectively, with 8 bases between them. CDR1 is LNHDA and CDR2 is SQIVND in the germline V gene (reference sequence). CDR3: CASSRRSEQFF. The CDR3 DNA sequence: TGTGCCAGTAGTCGTCGGAGTGAGCAGTTCTTC.

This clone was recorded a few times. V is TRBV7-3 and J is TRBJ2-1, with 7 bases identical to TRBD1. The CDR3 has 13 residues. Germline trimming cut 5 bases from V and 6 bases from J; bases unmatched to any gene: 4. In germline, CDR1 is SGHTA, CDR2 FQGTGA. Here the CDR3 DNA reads TGTGCCAGCAGCCTCGACAGGGTCAATGAGCAGTTCTTC. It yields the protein CASSLDRVNEQFF.

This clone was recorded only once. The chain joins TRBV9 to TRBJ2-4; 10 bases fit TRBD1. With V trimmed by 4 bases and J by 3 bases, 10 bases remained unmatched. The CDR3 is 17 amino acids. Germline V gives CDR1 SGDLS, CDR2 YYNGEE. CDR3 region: CASSPLGQGVSKNIQYF. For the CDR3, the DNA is TGTGCCAGCAGCCCCCTCGGACAGGGGGTTAGCAAAAACATTCAGTACTTC.

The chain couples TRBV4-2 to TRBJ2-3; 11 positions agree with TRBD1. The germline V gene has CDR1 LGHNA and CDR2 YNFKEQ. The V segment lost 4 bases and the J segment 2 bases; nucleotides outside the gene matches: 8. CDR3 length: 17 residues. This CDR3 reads CASSPGQGALFTDTQYF. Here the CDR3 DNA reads TGTGCCAGCAGCCCTGGACAGGGGGCCCTCTTCACAGATACGCAGTATTTT.

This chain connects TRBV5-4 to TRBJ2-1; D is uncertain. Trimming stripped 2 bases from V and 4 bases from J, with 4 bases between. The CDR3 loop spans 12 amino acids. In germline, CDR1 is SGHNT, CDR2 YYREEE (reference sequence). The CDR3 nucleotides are TGTGCCAGCAGCTTCCCGTACAATGAGCAGTTCTTC. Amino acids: CASSFPYNEQFF. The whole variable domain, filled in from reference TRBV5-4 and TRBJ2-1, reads ETGVTQSPTHLIKTRGQQVTLRCSSQSGHNTVSWYQQALGQGPQFIFQYYREEENGRGNFPPRFSGLQFPNYSSELNVNALELDDSALYLCASSFPYNEQFFGPGTRLTVL.

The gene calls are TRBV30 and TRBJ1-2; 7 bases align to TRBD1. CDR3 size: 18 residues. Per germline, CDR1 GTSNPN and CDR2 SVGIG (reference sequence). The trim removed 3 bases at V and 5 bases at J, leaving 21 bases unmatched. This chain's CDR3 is CAWRRLRDSWRKRYGYTF. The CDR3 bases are TGTGCCTGGAGACGCCTCCGGGACAGCTGGCGAAAGAGGTATGGCTACACCTTC. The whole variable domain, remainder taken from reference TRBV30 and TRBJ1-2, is SQTIHQWPATLVQPVGSPLSLECTVEGTSNPNLYWYRQAAGRGLQLLFYSVGIGQISSEVPQNLSASRPQDRQFILSSKKLLLSDSGFYLCAWRRLRDSWRKRYGYTFGSGTRLTVV.

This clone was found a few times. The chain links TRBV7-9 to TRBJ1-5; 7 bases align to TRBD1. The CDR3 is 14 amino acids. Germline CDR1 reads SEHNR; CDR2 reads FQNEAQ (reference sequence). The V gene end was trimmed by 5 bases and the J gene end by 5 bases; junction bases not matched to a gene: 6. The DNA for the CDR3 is TGTGCCAGCAGCAGGACAGGCCCGGATCAGCCCCAGCATTTT. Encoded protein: CASSRTGPDQPQHF.